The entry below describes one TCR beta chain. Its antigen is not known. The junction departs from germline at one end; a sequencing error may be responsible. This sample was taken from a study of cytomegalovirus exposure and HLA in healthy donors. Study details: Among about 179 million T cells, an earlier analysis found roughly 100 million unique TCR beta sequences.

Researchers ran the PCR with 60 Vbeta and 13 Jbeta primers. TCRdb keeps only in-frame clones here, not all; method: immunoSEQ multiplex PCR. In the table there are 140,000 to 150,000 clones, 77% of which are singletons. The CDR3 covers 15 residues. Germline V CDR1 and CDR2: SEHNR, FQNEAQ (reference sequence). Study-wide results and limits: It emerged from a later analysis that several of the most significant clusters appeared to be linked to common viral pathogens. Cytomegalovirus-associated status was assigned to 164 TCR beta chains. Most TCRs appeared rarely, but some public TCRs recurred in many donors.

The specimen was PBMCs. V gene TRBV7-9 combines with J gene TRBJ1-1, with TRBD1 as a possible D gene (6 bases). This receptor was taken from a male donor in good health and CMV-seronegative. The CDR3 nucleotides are TGTTCCAGCAGCTCCAGGACAGCACAGAACACTGAAGCTTTCTTT. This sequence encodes CSSSSRTAQNTEAFF.